Below are 31 T cell receptor beta chains sequenced from a single sample in a study of neurological immune-mediated disorders. TCRdb re-called the 5' RACE reads with MiXCR, one entry per CDR3 protein. The sample lists 80,000 to 95,000 distinct CDR3 sequences, roughly 3.3% occurring once. Sequencing input: PBMCs. The receptors derive from a woman aged 45-59 years with multiple sclerosis.

This clonotype was observed many times. The gene calls are TRBV6-1 and TRBJ2-1; possibly TRBD2 for D (6 bases). Trimming took 6 bases from V and 3 from J, leaving 12 bases between them. The length of the CDR3 is 14 residues. Germline V gene data show CDR1 as MNHNS and CDR2 as SASEGT. This CDR3 is CASRTPRDYNEQFF. DNA for the CDR3: TGTGCCAGCAGGACTCCGCGGGACTACAATGAGCAGTTCTTC.

This clonotype has a count of ten or more. The J gene is TRBJ1-2, the V gene TRBV28; 9 positions match TRBD1. The CDR3 extends over 12 amino acids. CDR1 and CDR2 from the germline V gene are MDHEN and SYDVKM. V shed 7 bases and J 8 bases; nucleotides not matched to a gene: 5. The DNA of the CDR3 is TGTGCCAGCATCACAGGGGGCAGCGGCTACACCTTC. Translating it yields CASITGGSGYTF.

This clonotype was recorded at least ten times. The CDR3 DNA reads as TGCAGTGCTAGAGGGACAGGGTACACAGATACGCAGTATTTT. Translating gives CSARGTGYTDTQYF. The gene calls are TRBV20-1 and TRBJ2-3, with 8 positions matching TRBD1. CDR3 size: 14 residues. CDR1 is DFQATT and CDR2 is SNEGSKA in the germline V gene (reference sequence). Losses at the gene ends were 1 base for V and 2 bases for J; bases not matched to a gene: 2.

This clonotype was detected many times. V usage is TRBV12-3 or TRBV12-4 and J usage is TRBJ2-2; a possible D gene is TRBD2 (7 bases). This CDR3 spans 17 amino acids. V lost 6 bases and J 1 base, leaving 18 bases between the germline ends. CDR3 DNA sequence: TGTGCCAGCAGCCCTGCGCGCGGGGGCGTGAACACCGGGGAGCTGTTTTTT. Protein sequence: CASSPARGGVNTGELFF.

Ten or more counts support this clonotype. The V gene is TRBV7-2, the J gene TRBJ2-7, with 8 bases identical to TRBD2. CDR3 length: 16 amino acids. Germline CDR1 and CDR2: SGHTA and FQGNSA. Unmatched junction bases numbered 10, after V lost 5 bases and J lost 1 base. CDR3 nucleotides: TGTGCCAGCAGCCCCGGGGGGGGGGCTCGGTCCTACGAGCAGTACTTC. As protein: CASSPGGGARSYEQYF.

This clonotype was counted many times. J is TRBJ2-7 and V is TRBV18; the D gene is possibly TRBD1 (6 bases). The CDR3 spans 14 residues. V was cut by 1 base and J by 2 bases, with 9 bases left in between. The germline V gene encodes CDR1 KGHSH and CDR2 LQKENI. The CDR3 sequence: CASSPLDSAYEQYF. The CDR3 DNA reads TGTGCCAGCTCACCACTGGACAGCGCCTACGAGCAGTACTTC.

In its sample, this clonotype was seen many times. This chain uses TRBV7-9 with TRBJ2-3; D is uncertain. The CDR3 consists of 14 residues. Between the trimmed V and J ends, which lost 5 bases and 4 bases, there was a span of 13 bases. Germline lookup yields CDR1 SEHNR and CDR2 FQNEAQ (reference sequence). The CDR3 DNA reads TGTGCCAGCAGCGCCTCCCCTCCCCCAGATACGCAGTATTTT. Protein product: CASSASPPPDTQYF.

This clonotype was recorded at least ten times. V and J are TRBV20-1 and TRBJ1-2, with 9 bases aligning to TRBD1. The CDR3 contains 14 residues. J gave up 4 bases and V 5 bases, and 8 bases lay outside the gene matches. From germline, CDR1 is DFQATT and CDR2 SNEGSKA (reference sequence). CDR3 amino acids: CSASPGQGPYGYTF. Written as DNA, the CDR3 is TGCAGTGCTTCTCCGGGACAGGGTCCCTATGGCTACACCTTC.

In this sample, this clonotype turned up a few times. This chain links TRBV25-1 with TRBJ2-1; no firm D call. Germline assignment: CDR1 MGHDK and CDR2 SYGVNS. Trimming stripped 1 base from V and 4 bases from J, with 8 bases between. CDR3 length: 14 residues. CDR3 bases: TGTGCCAGCAGTGAATTTCCGAAGTACAATGAGCAGTTCTTC. Translating gives CASSEFPKYNEQFF.

This clonotype was recorded many times. The gene calls are TRBV5-1 and TRBJ2-1; 9 positions match TRBD1. This CDR3 region has 16 residues. With V trimmed by 4 bases and J by 6 bases, 11 bases remained unmatched. Germline assignment: CDR1 SGHRS and CDR2 YFSETQ. The CDR3 sequence is CASSQGQGPPGNEQFF. The DNA of the CDR3 is TGCGCCAGCAGCCAGGGACAGGGCCCTCCGGGCAATGAGCAGTTCTTC.

This clonotype was seen repeatedly, ten times or more. This chain connects TRBV3-1 to TRBJ1-3, with D maybe TRBD1 (6 bases). The CDR3 sequence is 17 residues long. Between the trimmed V and J ends, which lost 4 bases and 3 bases, there was a span of 19 bases. CDR1 LGHDT and CDR2 YNNKEL come from the germline V gene (reference sequence). CDR3 residues: CASSPPAQGLGGNTIYF. For the CDR3, the DNA is TGTGCCAGCAGCCCCCCTGCACAGGGTCTTGGTGGAAACACCATATATTTT.

This clonotype was recorded many times. V usage is TRBV5-1 and J usage is TRBJ1-1; D not resolved. This CDR3 is built from 12 residues. Trimming shortened V by 3 bases and J by 10 bases, and 13 bases separated the two germline ends. In germline, CDR1 is SGHRS, CDR2 YFSETQ. CDR3 in amino acids: CASSSNPLRAFF. The CDR3 DNA sequence: TGCGCCAGCAGCTCTAATCCGCTCCGAGCTTTCTTT.

This clonotype has at least ten counts. The chain recombines TRBV5-1 with TRBJ2-6; D gene ambiguous. CDR1 and CDR2 from the germline V gene are SGHRS and YFSETQ. Trimming removed 0 bases at V and 3 bases at J, with 4 bases between. CDR3 length: 14 amino acids. CDR3 in amino acids: CASSLAGGANVLTF. CDR3 DNA: TGCGCCAGCAGCTTGGCAGGTGGGGCCAACGTCCTGACTTTC.

This clonotype was seen ten or more times. The chain employs TRBV12-3 or TRBV12-4 and TRBJ1-1; D is perhaps TRBD1 (6 bases). The ends were cut back, 5 bases at V and 0 bases at J, with 16 bases in the middle. The CDR3 covers 16 residues. CDR3 sequence reads: CASSRLRTAMNTEAFF. In DNA form, the CDR3 reads TGTGCCAGCAGTCGCTTACGGACAGCCATGAACACTGAAGCTTTCTTT.

The chain has TRBV7-8 and TRBJ2-7; the D is unclear. The V end was cut by 1 base, the J end by 2 bases, with 6 bases between. The CDR3 length is 13 residues. Germline lookup yields CDR1 SGHVS and CDR2 FQNEAQ. As DNA, the CDR3 is TGTGCCAGCAGCTTAGGAGAGACCTACGAGCAGTACTTC. Translating it yields CASSLGETYEQYF.

This clonotype has a count of ten or more. The chain links TRBV5-1 to TRBJ2-5; TRBD1 might be the D (6 bases). The CDR3 totals 15 residues. Germline V lookup: CDR1 SGHRS, CDR2 YFSETQ. V lost 4 bases to trimming and J lost 4 bases, with 17 bases between them. CDR3 residues: CASSIGTLGRETQYF. Here the CDR3 DNA reads TGCGCCAGCAGCATTGGGACACTTGGTCGAGAGACCCAGTACTTC.

This clonotype was seen at least ten times. This chain uses TRBV7-2 with TRBJ1-4; D remains ambiguous. This CDR3 region has 13 residues. Trimming pared 1 base from V and 11 bases from J, leaving 11 bases between. Looked up from germline, CDR1 is SGHTA and CDR2 is FQGNSA. The CDR3 bases are TGTGCCAGCAGCTTAGACCTTGCGTCCAAACTGTTTTTT. The encoded protein is CASSLDLASKLFF.

There are many counts of this clonotype. The chain combines TRBV10-3 with TRBJ2-7, with 10 bases identical to TRBD2. Trimming removed 3 bases from V and 4 bases from J; junction bases left unmatched: 12. CDR1 ENHRY and CDR2 SYGVKD come from the germline V gene. The length of the CDR3 is 17 residues. This chain's CDR3 is CAISEGASGGSMYEQYF. The DNA of the CDR3 is TGTGCCATCAGTGAAGGGGCTAGCGGGGGTAGTATGTACGAGCAGTACTTC.

This clonotype was seen at least ten times. The rearrangement joins TRBV20-1 to TRBJ2-2; possibly TRBD1 or TRBD2 for D (5 bases each). The CDR3 has 14 residues. CDR1 DFQATT and CDR2 SNEGSKA come from the germline V gene (reference sequence). V gave up 3 bases and J gave up 6 bases, with 14 bases separating them. CDR3 nucleotide sequence: TGCAGTGCTAGGGGGACCCAGGGCCCCGGGGAGCTGTTTTTT. Protein product: CSARGTQGPGELFF.

There are many counts of this clonotype. J is TRBJ1-1 and V is TRBV12-3 or TRBV12-4, with D unresolved. The CDR3 totals 14 residues. The V end lost 3 bases, the J end lost 4 bases, and 12 bases lay between the germline ends. The CDR3: CASSFRGFGTEAFF. The CDR3, as DNA: TGTGCCAGCAGTTTTCGGGGTTTTGGCACTGAAGCTTTCTTT.

This clonotype showed up many times. The chain couples TRBV7-6 to TRBJ2-7; 8 nucleotides agree with TRBD1. V lost 5 bases to trimming and J lost 2 bases; unmatched junction nucleotides: 8. Germline assignment: CDR1 SGHVS and CDR2 FNYEAQ. CDR3 length: 15 residues. CDR3 residues: CASSEGWDRTYEQYF. The DNA for the CDR3 is TGTGCCAGCAGCGAGGGCTGGGACAGGACCTACGAGCAGTACTTC.

This clonotype appeared many times. The V and J genes are TRBV20-1 and TRBJ1-2; TRBD1 aligns across 10 bases. Germline-derived CDR1 and CDR2 are DFQATT and SNEGSKA (reference sequence). J gave up 1 base and V 6 bases, and 8 bases lay outside the gene matches. CDR3 size: 15 residues. The CDR3 sequence: CSANRDRGGNYGYTF. DNA for the CDR3: TGCAGTGCGAACCGGGACAGGGGAGGTAACTATGGCTACACCTTC.

Note on this clonotype: One end of the junction varies from germline; a read error may be responsible. This chain connects TRBV7-6 to TRBJ1-5; 9 nucleotides agree with TRBD1. This CDR3 comprises 13 residues. Germline V gives CDR1 SGHVS, CDR2 FNYEAQ. The CDR3 here is CASSRDRAQHQHF. The CDR3 DNA follows: TGTGCCAGCAGTCGGGACAGGGCTCAGCACCAGCATTTT.

This clonotype was seen repeatedly, ten times or more. The J gene is TRBJ2-1, the V gene TRBV6-2 or TRBV6-3; D gene ambiguous. The V gene's germline CDR1 is MNHEY and CDR2 SVGEGT. V lost 6 bases to trimming and J lost 6 bases, with 6 bases between them. CDR3 length: 11 amino acids. The CDR3 reads CASSQVNEQFF. CDR3 in DNA: TGTGCCAGCAGCCAGGTCAATGAGCAGTTCTTC.

In this sample, this clonotype turned up many times. The chain is built from TRBV7-2 and TRBJ1-2; TRBD1 aligns across 9 bases. The CDR3 consists of 16 residues. Per the germline V gene, CDR1 is SGHTA and CDR2 is FQGNSA. Trimming took 4 bases from V and 4 from J; bases not matched to a gene: 10. The CDR3 loop is CASSSHMGGQGYGYTF. CDR3 sequence (DNA): TGTGCCAGCAGCTCCCACATGGGGGGACAGGGCTATGGCTACACCTTC.

This clonotype has a count of ten or more. V is TRBV20-1 and J is TRBJ1-2; TRBD1 is a possible D gene (6 bases). Trimming removed 5 bases from V and 7 bases from J, with 17 bases in between. The CDR3 has 13 residues. From germline, CDR1 is DFQATT and CDR2 SNEGSKA (reference sequence). In DNA, the CDR3 is TGCAGTGCTCGGGAGGGGGGACAAGCTGGCTACACCTTC. It encodes CSAREGGQAGYTF.

The sample holds many counts of this clonotype. The CDR3 DNA sequence: TGCGCCAGCAGCCAAGGGCGGGGATCGCGCGGCTACACCTTC. This codes for CASSQGRGSRGYTF. V and J are TRBV4-3 and TRBJ1-2; D not resolved. V lost 1 base, J lost 8 bases, and 14 bases lay in between. The CDR3 contains 14 residues. The germline gives CDR1 LGHNA, CDR2 YSLEER.

At least ten counts were recorded for this clonotype. The V call is TRBV5-1, the J call TRBJ2-7; maybe TRBD1 (6 bases). V was pared by 4 bases and J by 6 bases, with 17 bases between. The germline gives CDR1 SGHRS, CDR2 YFSETQ. The CDR3 runs to 14 residues. The CDR3 loop reads CASSPRTDPPEQYF. CDR3 coding DNA: TGCGCCAGCAGCCCAAGGACAGACCCGCCCGAGCAGTACTTC. The full variable domain, with the rest looked up from reference TRBV5-1 and TRBJ2-7, is KAGVTQTPRYLIKTRGQQVTLSCSPISGHRSVSWYQQTPGQGLQFLFEYFSETQRNKGNFPGRFSGRQFSNSRSEMNVSTLELGDSALYLCASSPRTDPPEQYFGPGTRLTVT.

Ten or more counts support this clonotype. The chain couples TRBV20-1 to TRBJ2-1, with no clear D. The CDR3 extends over 13 amino acids. The germline CDR1 and CDR2 sequences are DFQATT and SNEGSKA (reference sequence). The V end lost 5 bases, the J end lost 8 bases, and 16 bases lay between the germline ends. The DNA for the CDR3 is TGCAGTGCTCCTCCGGCGGCCAGAGATGAGCAGTTCTTC. This gives the protein CSAPPAARDEQFF.

This clonotype was recorded once. This chain uses TRBV28 with TRBJ2-7; D is unclear. This CDR3 contains 13 residues. Looked up from germline, CDR1 is MDHEN and CDR2 is SYDVKM. Deletions cut 5 bases from V and 3 bases from J, with 11 bases between. CDR3 protein: CASSTPTNYEQYF. CDR3 sequence (DNA): TGTGCCAGCAGTACACCGACCAACTACGAGCAGTACTTC.

The table lists this clonotype with many counts. The chain uses TRBV19 and TRBJ1-5, with no clear D. The CDR3 totals 14 residues. V lost 8 bases and J lost 2, with 13 bases in between. Germline CDR1 is LNHDA and CDR2 is SQIVND (reference sequence). Written as DNA, the CDR3 is TGTGCCAGTGACTCCCGGGGTGGCAATCAGCCCCAGCATTTT. This sequence encodes CASDSRGGNQPQHF.